The rows below give T cell receptor beta chains drawn from one sample of a study of cytotoxic CD8 clonotypes in ibrutinib-treated CLL. Only in-frame clones appear in the TCRdb table, and some are missing; sequencing was by immunoSEQ multiplex PCR. The data contain 250,000 to 350,000 clones, approximately 76% of them seen just once; the ten biggest clones take up roughly 5%. The specimen was PBMCs, collected at disease progression, from a patient treated with ibrutinib. The receptor set was obtained from a human donor with chronic lymphocytic leukemia. Each CDR3 is given with its conserved first and last residue. Fields, in order: J gene, clone size, D gene, V gene, CDR3 DNA, CDR3 protein. D genes are given only for firm matches. The size entry is marked missing in some rows and otherwise reads once, few, many or a size class.

TRBJ2-5 - - TRBV29-1 TGCAGCGTGGCTGCCCCGGCGGGATGGGCCCAGTACTTC CSVAAPAGWAQYF
TRBJ2-7 - - TRBV10-3 TGTGCCATCGGCCAGGGCACCTACGAGCAGTACTTC CAIGQGTYEQYF
TRBJ2-6 - - TRBV6-6 TGTGCCAGCAGGCCTGGGGCCAACGTCCTGACTTTC CASRPGANVLTF
TRBJ2-3 - TRBD2 TRBV15 TGTGCCACCAGCAGACCTCCCGGACTAGCTTCAGATACGCAGTATTTT CATSRPPGLASDTQYF
TRBJ2-3 - - TRBV27 TGTGCCAGCAGTTTATCGGCGGGACGGGGTATAGATACGCAGTATTTT CASSLSAGRGIDTQYF
TRBJ2-3 - - TRBV2 TGTGCCAGCAGTGCCCAGGAAAGCACAGATACGCAGTATTTT CASSAQESTDTQYF
TRBJ2-1 - TRBD2 TRBV28 TGTGCCAGCAGTTTAGGGACTAGCGGGAGTAGGGTGTTCTTC CASSLGTSGSRVFF
TRBJ2-7 - - TRBV11-2 TGTGCCAGCAGCTTAGATCTAGTGGACCCGACTACCTTC CASSLDLVDPTTF
TRBJ1-1 - TRBD1 TRBV7-8 TGTGCCAGCAGCTTAGCTGCAGTGACAGGGGGCACTGAAGCTTTCTTT CASSLAAVTGGTEAFF
TRBJ2-7 - - TRBV29-1 TGCAGCGCCTGGGGGGCTTACGAGCAGTACTTC CSAWGAYEQYF
TRBJ1-1 - - TRBV7-8 TGTGCCAGCAGCTTCCAGGGCAGGGCGTTCCCTGAAGCTTTCTTT CASSFQGRAFPEAFF
TRBJ1-1 - - TRBV15 TGTGCCACCAGCAACGGAGGTACTGAAGCTTTCTTT CATSNGGTEAFF
TRBJ2-4 - TRBD1 TRBV5-1 TGCGCCAGCAGCTTACACGGTACAGGGGGACTAGCCAAAAACATTCAGTACTTC CASSLHGTGGLAKNIQYF
TRBJ2-4 - - TRBV29-1 TGCAGCGTTGGCGCAGTTGGAGCCAAAAACATTCAGTACTTC CSVGAVGAKNIQYF
TRBJ1-5 once TRBD1 TRBV9 TGTGCCAGCAGCCCCAGGGGGGTGGACCCCCAGCATTTT CASSPRGVDPQHF
TRBJ1-2 - - TRBV6-5 TGTGCCAGCAGAACGGGACACTACTATGGCTACACCTTC CASRTGHYYGYTF
TRBJ2-5 - - TRBV5-1 TGCGCCAGCAGCTTGGCCGGGGCTCTCCTAGAGACCCAGTACTTC CASSLAGALLETQYF
TRBJ2-5 - TRBD2 TRBV10-2 TGCGCCAGCAGTGGTAGTAGCGGGGGGCGAGAGACCCAGTACTTC CASSGSSGGRETQYF
TRBJ2-2 few TRBD1 TRBV6-5 TGTGCCAGCAGTTACACACAGGGGGCCGGGGAGCTGTTTTTT CASSYTQGAGELFF
TRBJ2-2 few - TRBV18 TGTGCCAGCTCACCCCGAGTGGGGGGGAACACCGGGGAGCTGTTTTTT CASSPRVGGNTGELFF
TRBJ2-7 once TRBD1 TRBV5-1 TGCGCCAGCAGGGGACAGGCGTACGAGCAGTACTTC CASRGQAYEQYF
TRBJ2-5 - TRBD2 TRBV28 TGTGCCAGCAGACACCCCGTGGACCGGGAGGGAACGCACTTC CASRHPVDREGTHF
TRBJ2-7 - TRBD1 TRBV10-1 TGCGCCAGCAGTCGGGACAGGGGGCTGGGGGAGCAGTACTTC CASSRDRGLGEQYF
TRBJ1-6 many - TRBV18 TGTGCCAGCTCACGGTGGGGCAATAATAATTCACCCCTCCACTTT CASSRWGNNNSPLHF
TRBJ2-4 - - TRBV28 TGTGCCAGCAGCCTATTAGGACTAGCCAAAAACATTCAGTACTTC CASSLLGLAKNIQYF
TRBJ2-7 once - TRBV29-1 TGCAGCGTCTCGGGCAGGGCCTCCTACGAGCAGTACTTC CSVSGRASYEQYF
TRBJ1-1 - - TRBV6-5 TGTGCCAGCAGTGGGGACTATGGAGCTTTCTTT CASSGDYGAFF
TRBJ1-1 few - TRBV4-1 TGCGCCAGCAGCCAAGCAGTACCGAACACTGAAGCTTTCTTT CASSQAVPNTEAFF
TRBJ1-5 few - TRBV9 TGTGCCAGCAGCGTAAGCCCTGGGGGGGAGCCCCAGCATTTT CASSVSPGGEPQHF